This T cell receptor (beta chain) stems from a study of blood T cell repertoires in COVID-19. Study overall: Both acute and convalescent COVID-19 samples were obtained from the United States, Italy and Spain. T cells, B-cell-depleted T cells, or PBMCs supplied cDNA or gDNA.

The data were produced by immunoSEQ multiplex PCR, yet TCRdb's version contains in-frame clones alone and is incomplete. The sample carries about 140,000 clones, about four fifths recorded once. Sequenced sample: peripheral blood. The source of this sequence is an elderly woman in a cohort sampled during active or convalescent COVID-19.

CDR3 sequence (DNA): TGTGCCAGCAGTGAATTTCGAGATCAGCCCCAGCATTTT. This gives the protein CASSEFRDQPQHF. The chain employs TRBV2 and TRBJ1-5; D is unclear. The CDR3 covers 13 residues. CDR1 and CDR2 from the germline V gene are SNHLY and FYNNEI. Trimming shortened V by 2 bases and J by 5 bases, and 7 bases separated the two germline ends.